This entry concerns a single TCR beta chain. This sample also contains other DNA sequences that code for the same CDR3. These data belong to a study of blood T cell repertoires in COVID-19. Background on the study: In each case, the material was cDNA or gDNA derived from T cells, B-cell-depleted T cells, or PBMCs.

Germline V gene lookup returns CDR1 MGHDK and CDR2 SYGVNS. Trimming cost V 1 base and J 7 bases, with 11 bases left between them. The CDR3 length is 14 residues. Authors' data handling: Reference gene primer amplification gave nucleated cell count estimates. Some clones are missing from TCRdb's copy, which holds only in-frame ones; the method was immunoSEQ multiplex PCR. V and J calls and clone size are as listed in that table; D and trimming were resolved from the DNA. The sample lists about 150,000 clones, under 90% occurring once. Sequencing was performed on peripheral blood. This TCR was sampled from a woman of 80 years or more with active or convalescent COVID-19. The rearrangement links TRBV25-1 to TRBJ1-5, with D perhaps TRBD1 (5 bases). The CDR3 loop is CASSESGLGQPQHF. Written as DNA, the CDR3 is TGTGCCAGCAGTGAATCGGGACTCGGGCAGCCCCAGCATTTT. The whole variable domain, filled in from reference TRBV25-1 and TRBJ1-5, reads EADIYQTPRYLVIGTGKKITLECSQTMGHDKMYWYQQDPGMELHLIHYSYGVNSTEKGDLSSESTVSRIRTEHFPLTLESARPSHTSQYLCASSESGLGQPQHFGDGTRLSIL.